This TCR beta chain derives from a study of Graves' ophthalmopathy and Graves' hyperthyroidism listed by TCRdb under 2018. A note on the overall study: Peripheral blood was collected at initial diagnosis, before any treatment. TCR beta repertoire signatures were used to distinguish Graves' ophthalmopathy from Graves' hyperthyroidism and to predict progression to ophthalmopathy. In total, approximately 130 blood samples were TCR-sequenced: around 42 ophthalmopathy, under 80 hyperthyroidism and roughly 17 hyperthyroidism-to-ophthalmopathy patients. To explore V-J signatures that distinguish ophthalmopathy from hyperthyroidism, a discovery set of 95 to 100 patients was enrolled, made up of 40 to 45 with ophthalmopathy and 55 to 65 with stable hyperthyroidism. An independent validation cohort comprised fewer than 20 hyperthyroidism patients and some 16 patients who later progressed from hyperthyroidism to ophthalmopathy. In over five hyperthyroidism patients, T-cell repertoires of thyroid tissue and blood were compared. After sampling, hyperthyroidism patients received methimazole starting at 30 mg daily, and ophthalmopathy patients received high-dose intravenous methylprednisolone. The study at large found these results: In validation, the model predicted ophthalmopathy progression with about 71% sensitivity and roughly 72% specificity; some 13 predicted patients were CT-confirmed with GO in a median of around 6.5 months. Most of the expanded thyroid clonotypes with a frequency above 0.001 were also detected in blood, and it was suggested that the thyroid immune response may be reflected by blood repertoires. No statistical method was used to set the sample size in advance, and the investigators knew which group each participant was assigned to. The 13-signature model separated ophthalmopathy from stable hyperthyroidism with approximately 88% sensitivity and 81.08% specificity in cross-validation, and 80%/75% in the test set.

With respect to this clonotype: What this receptor recognizes is not known. One base away there is no much larger clone; base qualities are not given.

TCR beta CDR3 regions were amplified from RNA transcripts for repertoire sequencing. The first round of RT-PCR was done with HTBI primers and the Qiagen OneStep RT-PCR kit, and was followed by a second round of multiplex PCR, then size selection and purification. Libraries were sequenced on an Illumina HiSeq2000 using paired-end 100 bp reads. The authors processed their data as follows. SOAPnuke was used to process the reads, removing any read that contained adapters or uncalled bases, had a mean Phred below 15, or lacked an exact match to the constant primer or identifier. High-quality paired reads were merged with COPE v1.2.5. Each unique nucleotide sequence was treated as a clonotype, and MiTCR v1.1 was used to align the clonotypes to the IMGT TRB V, D and J references. The analysis was limited to V-J combinations with a frequency above 0.0001, which together covered approximately 99% of repertoires. A TCR clonal expansion and chaos score per V-J combination was defined as the ratio of F50 clonal expansion to chaos observed in the TCRdist matrix. Features were reduced by Welch's t-statistics and random forest to around 13 V-J combinations, which fed a naive Bayes classifier. The similarity between thyroid and blood repertoires was quantified using the Morisita-Horn index. TCRdb handled the public reads itself, with Q25 trimming in fastp and clone calling in MiXCR, and kept productive beta chains. Records with the same CDR3 protein are collapsed into one entry carrying the most frequent genes and DNA. The V and J calls follow TCRdb's processing rather than the paper's. The sample includes 600,000 to 700,000 distinct CDR3 sequences, with approximately 39% observed a single time. Jointly, the top ten make up more than 2.5% of the sample.

Patients with ophthalmopathy had moderately to severely active disease, with a Clinical Activity Score of 3 or more, a NOSPECS grade of 4 or more, and a disease duration of less than 3 months. Patients with other autoimmune diseases, uncontrolled infections, pregnancy or lactation were excluded. Clinical symptoms, serum thyroxine, TRAb, thyroid ultrasound and orbital computed tomography formed the basis of the diagnosis. Ficoll-Paque density gradient centrifugation was used to isolate PBMCs from 9.5 to 10 ml of fresh peripheral blood. Total RNA was extracted with Trizol reagent and quality-checked on an Agilent 2100 Bioanalyzer. V and J lose 1 base and 7 bases, and a span of 10 bases separates them. CDR1 and CDR2 are drawn from the germline V gene (reference sequence): SEHNR, FQNEAQ. Including the terminal cysteine and phenylalanine, the CDR3 comprises 13 residues. The CDR3 DNA has 39 bases and is translated from base 1.

The chain is assembled from TRBV7-9 and TRBJ2-5; TRBD1 could be the D gene, as 6 bases match. This clonotype originated in an adult man with Graves' ophthalmopathy. The sample comprised peripheral blood. The CDR3 region: CASSLGSRGTQYF. The sequence in DNA is TGTGCCAGCAGCTTAGGGAGCAGGGGGACCCAGTACTTC.